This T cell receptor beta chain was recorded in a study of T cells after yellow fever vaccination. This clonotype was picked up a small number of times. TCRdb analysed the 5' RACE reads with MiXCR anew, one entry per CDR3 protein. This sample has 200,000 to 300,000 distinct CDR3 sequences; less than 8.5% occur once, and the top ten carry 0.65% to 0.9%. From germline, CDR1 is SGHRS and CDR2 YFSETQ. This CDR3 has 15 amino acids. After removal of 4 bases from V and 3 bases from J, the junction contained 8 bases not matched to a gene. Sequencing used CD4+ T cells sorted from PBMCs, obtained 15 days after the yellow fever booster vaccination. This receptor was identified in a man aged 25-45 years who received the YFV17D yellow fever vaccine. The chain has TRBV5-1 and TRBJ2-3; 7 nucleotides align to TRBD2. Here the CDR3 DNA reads TGCGCCAGCAGCCTTCCAACTAGCGAAACAGATACGCAGTATTTT. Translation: CASSLPTSETDTQYF.